The T cell receptor beta chain described here comes from a study of T cells in Graves' hyperthyroidism and ophthalmopathy. General study results and limits: Ophthalmopathy prediction by the model preceded onset by a median approximately 6.1 months.

Details on this clonotype: The antigen is not known. A junction boundary mismatches the germline segment, possibly from a read error.

Germline V lookup: CDR1 SEHNR, CDR2 FQNEAQ (reference sequence). This CDR3 is 15 amino acids long. Uncontrolled infection, other autoimmune disease, pregnancy and lactation each barred patients from inclusion. Each diagnosis was grounded in clinical symptoms, serum thyroxine and TRAb, thyroid ultrasound, and orbital computed tomography. RNA transcripts yielded amplified TCR beta CDR3 regions. First-round RT-PCR of the TCR CDR3 relied on the HTBI primer set. TCRdb passed the multiplex PCR reads through MiXCR, listing each CDR3 protein once. The data show about 660,000 distinct CDR3 sequences, with just under 45% seen just once and less than 9.5% held by the top ten.

The gene calls are TRBV7-9 and TRBJ1-1; D possibly corresponds to TRBD1 (5 bases). Sequencing was carried out using peripheral blood or thyroid tissue (not recorded which). This TCR was recovered from an adult man with Graves' disease, either hyperthyroidism or ophthalmopathy (not recorded which). The CDR3 nucleotides are TGCGCCAGCAGCCAGCCAGGGTGGGAGGGCACTGAAGCTTTCTTT. This gives the protein CASSQPGWEGTEAFF.